This is a list of T cell receptor beta chains from one sample in a study of blood T cell repertoires in COVID-19. Data came from immunoSEQ multiplex PCR; TCRdb stores just in-frame clones and leaves some out. The repertoire holds more than 200,000 clones, around 80% seen once, with roughly 1.4% in the top ten. Sequenced: peripheral blood. These receptors were taken from a woman between 40 and 50 years old who had recovered from COVID-19. Both conserved end residues are part of each CDR3. D genes are given only for firm matches. Some rows have no size entry. The others give once, few or many, or a class for an expanded clone.

TRBD1	TRBV18	NA	TRBJ1-1	TGTGCCAGCTCACCCAGACAGGGGGCGACTGAAGCTTTCTTT	CASSPRQGATEAFF
NA	TRBV7-2	few	TRBJ1-5	TGTGCCAGCAGCCCGGGGGGCGCGGTAAGGGCCCAGCATTTT	CASSPGGAVRAQHF
TRBD2	TRBV9	NA	TRBJ2-5	TGTGCCAGCAGCGTAGACCTGGGGGGGTGGGAGACCCAGTACTTC	CASSVDLGGWETQYF
NA	TRBV10-3	NA	TRBJ1-1	TGTGCCATCAGTGTGAACGGGAACACTGAAGCTTTCTTT	CAISVNGNTEAFF
TRBD1	TRBV11-2	NA	TRBJ2-1	TGTGCCAGCAGCCTTGGGACAGGGGGCCTGGTTGAGCAGTTCTTC	CASSLGTGGLVEQFF
NA	TRBV6-5	NA	TRBJ1-1	TGTGCCAGCAGTTCTCAAGTGGGGGCAGTCACTGAAGCTTTCTTT	CASSSQVGAVTEAFF
TRBD2	TRBV7-8	NA	TRBJ2-1	TGTGCCAGCAGCTACCGACTAGCGGGGGGCAATGAGCAGTTCTTC	CASSYRLAGGNEQFF
NA	TRBV19	NA	TRBJ2-5	TGTGCCACCACCCCACGGGGGGCAGGGGGCATAGAGACCCAGTACTTC	CATTPRGAGGIETQYF
TRBD1	TRBV4-1	NA	TRBJ1-5	TGCGCCAGCAGCCAAGCTACTCCGGGACAGGGGAACCAGCCCCAGCATTTT	CASSQATPGQGNQPQHF
NA	TRBV6-6	NA	TRBJ1-2	TGTGCCAGCAGTTGGGCAATTGGCTATGGCTACACCTTC	CASSWAIGYGYTF
TRBD2	TRBV4-2	NA	TRBJ2-3	TGTGCCAGCAGCCAAGCGTCCGGGGGGGCCGAAGATACGCAGTATTTT	CASSQASGGAEDTQYF
TRBD1	TRBV4-1	NA	TRBJ1-5	TGCGCCAGCAGCCAGGACAGGGTAGGGACCCAGCATTTT	CASSQDRVGTQHF
TRBD2	TRBV10-2	NA	TRBJ2-7	TGCGCCAGCAGTGCAGTTGGGGACTACCCTGGGGAGCAGTACTTC	CASSAVGDYPGEQYF
NA	TRBV5-1	NA	TRBJ2-5	TGCGCCAGCAGCTTGAACTACCAAGAGACCCAGTACTTC	CASSLNYQETQYF
NA	TRBV14	NA	TRBJ1-4	TGTGCCAGCAGCCCCAAGGTCGTCGGGGAAAAACTGTTTTTT	CASSPKVVGEKLFF
NA	TRBV18	NA	TRBJ1-2	TGTGCCAGCTCACCATCCGGGGATAACTATGGCTACACCTTC	CASSPSGDNYGYTF
NA	TRBV11-2	NA	TRBJ1-5	TGTGCCAGCAGCTTAAACCTACCCCCGAACAATCAGCCCCAGCATTTT	CASSLNLPPNNQPQHF
TRBD2	TRBV29-1	NA	TRBJ2-3	TGCAGCGTTGAAGGTACTAGCGGGGGGGCCGTCGGTTCAGATACGCAGTATTTT	CSVEGTSGGAVGSDTQYF
NA	TRBV6-5	NA	TRBJ2-7	TGTGCCAGCAGTTATAGGGGGACAACCTACGAGCAGTACTTC	CASSYRGTTYEQYF
NA	TRBV19	NA	TRBJ1-1	TGTGCCAGTAGTATACGGGGGGCCACTGAAGCTTTCTTT	CASSIRGATEAFF
TRBD1	TRBV11-2	once	TRBJ1-2	TGTGCCAGCAGCTTATTCCAGGGGGAGTATGGCTACACCTTC	CASSLFQGEYGYTF
NA	TRBV19	NA	TRBJ2-1	TGTGCCAGTAGTATTGCCGGGTACAATGAGCAGTTCTTC	CASSIAGYNEQFF
NA	TRBV7-3	NA	TRBJ2-1	TGTGCCAGCAGCGACATTGGGGGGAGCTACAATGAGCAGTTCTTC	CASSDIGGSYNEQFF
NA	TRBV19	NA	TRBJ2-3	TGTGCCAGTAGTCCCCGCGGTAGAGATACGCAGTATTTT	CASSPRGRDTQYF
NA	TRBV29-1	NA	TRBJ2-3	TGCAGCGTCGCTCCCTCAGAAACGCAGTATTTT	CSVAPSETQYF
NA	TRBV7-9	NA	TRBJ1-3	TGTGCCAGCAGCTTGGACAGCCAATTTTTTTCTGGAAACACCATATATTTT	CASSLDSQFFSGNTIYF
NA	TRBV6-5	NA	TRBJ1-1	TGTGCCAGCAGTTACTCGGCGGGGAACACTGAAGCTTTCTTT	CASSYSAGNTEAFF
NA	TRBV6-2/TRBV6-3	NA	TRBJ1-1	TGTGCCAGCAGTTACAGCGGATGGGAGGGCACTGAAGCTTTCTTT	CASSYSGWEGTEAFF
NA	TRBV7-8	NA	TRBJ1-5	TGTGCCAGCAGCTTAGATCCAGGCAATCAGCCCCAGCATTTT	CASSLDPGNQPQHF
NA	TRBV6-2/TRBV6-3	NA	TRBJ1-5	TGTGCCAGCACCCCGTCGACAGTAAGCAATCAGCCCCAGCATTTT	CASTPSTVSNQPQHF
NA	TRBV7-2	NA	TRBJ1-6	TGTGCCAGCAGCTCAGTACGGGGTTCACCCCTCCACTTT	CASSSVRGSPLHF
NA	TRBV7-2	NA	TRBJ1-6	TGTGCCAGCAGCTCCCAGGGTCCAGGGAATTCACCCCTCCACTTT	CASSSQGPGNSPLHF
NA	TRBV19	NA	TRBJ2-3	TGTGCCAGTAGTATAGGGAGGGGACTCACAGATACGCAGTATTTT	CASSIGRGLTDTQYF
TRBD1	TRBV19	NA	TRBJ1-4	TGTGCCAGTAGTATAGATCGCATTGGGACAGATCGTAATGAAAAACTGTTTTTT	CASSIDRIGTDRNEKLFF
NA	TRBV5-4	NA	TRBJ2-7	TGTGCCAGCAGCAGGGACACCTACGAGCAGTACTTC	CASSRDTYEQYF
TRBD2	TRBV4-3	few	TRBJ2-7	TGCGCCAGCAGCCAGCTAGCGGGGGGGTCTGACGAGCAGTACTTC	CASSQLAGGSDEQYF
NA	TRBV11-2	NA	TRBJ2-1	TGTGCCAGCAGCTTTGGACACCGATCGACCAATGAGCAGTTCTTC	CASSFGHRSTNEQFF